This T cell receptor (beta chain) was sequenced for a study of CD8+ T cells in alopecia areata. Findings of the study overall: In scalp samples, resident alphabeta T cells of normal skin are also sequenced. Especially in alopecia totalis/universalis, lesional scalp showed greater clonality than normal scalp did.

The pooled cutaneous lymph node cells were sorted using several markers (CD4, CD8alpha, NKG2D, NKG2ACE and others). This clone has at least ten counts. Its specificity is unknown. Gene labels here are mouse ones. Sequencing ends 4 residues short of the CDR3 end; the germline J gene provides the rest. Other DNA sequences in this sample translate to the same CDR3. V was clipped by 1 base and J by 1 base, with 3 bases between them. The CDR3 sequence is 13 residues long. Germline CDR1 NSQYPW, CDR2 LRSPGD (reference sequence). The authors extracted RNA and reverse transcribed it into cDNA as the sequencing template. Some clones are missing from TCRdb's copy, which holds only in-frame ones; the method was immunoSEQ multiplex PCR. The sample has 200,000 to 300,000 clones, none seen only once.

The sample comprised CD4+ T cells sorted from a lymph node. The chain recombines TRBV1 with TRBJ2-3; D ambiguous. The sequence was collected from a C3H/HeJ mouse with alopecia areata. The strain is characterized by the MHC haplotype H2-k. The covered CDR3 bases are TGCACCTGCAGTGCAGTCGGTGCAGAA. It codes for CTCSAVGAE. The full CDR3 protein reads CTCSAVGAETLYF. Full variable domain (missing parts from reference TRBV1 and TRBJ2-3): VTLLEQNPRWRLVPRGQAVNLRCILKNSQYPWMSWYQQDLQKQLQWLFTLRSPGDKEVKSLPGADYLATRVTDTELRLQVANMSQGRTLYCTCSAVGAETLYFGSGTRLTVL.